Included here is one TCR beta chain sequence, with context. With random hexamers, reverse transcription was performed on 0.5 to 1 ug of RNA. An immunoSEQ multiplex PCR amplified TCR beta CDR3 over 54 Vbeta and 13 Jbeta. From the immunoSEQ multiplex PCR reads, TCRdb called clonotypes with MiXCR, one entry per CDR3 protein. The sample has around 130,000 distinct CDR3 sequences; 80% are singletons. The data were obtained in a study of CD8 T cells in Susac syndrome. Negative isolation was used for CD8+ and CD4+ T cells, and FACS enrichment was applied to TEMRA cells. The CDR3 has 19 residues. The germline CDR1 and CDR2 sequences are MDHEN and SYDVKM. The V segment lost 3 bases and the J segment 2 bases; nucleotides outside the gene matches: 15.

The clonotype was recovered from a human donor with multiple sclerosis. Source material: CD8+ T cells from PBMCs. The rearrangement joins TRBV28 to TRBJ2-3; TRBD1 matches at 9 bases. The CDR3, as DNA: TGTGCCAGCAGTTTTAACGATTACAGGAGGACAGGGGACACAGATACGCAGTATTTT. Translated, it gives CASSFNDYRRTGDTDTQYF.